The entry that follows covers one T cell receptor beta chain sequence. Its antigen is still unknown. No much larger clone is present one base from it, and per-base qualities are unavailable. Compared with germline, V lacks 4 bases and J lacks 3 bases; bases without a gene match: 9. From a lookup of the germline V gene (reference sequence), CDR1 and CDR2 are SEHNR and FQNEAQ. Spanning cysteine to phenylalanine, the CDR3 consists of 17 amino acids. Only CDR3 DNA is held: 51 bases, read in frame from base 1. In total, roughly 710 healthy bone marrow donors made up the cohort. At the time of sampling, every cohort member was nominally healthy, though immune exposures that went unrecorded were likely present. The donor was CMV seropositive and belonged to the group of 250 to 350 seropositive cohort members. A peripheral blood sample was provided by each donor, and peripheral blood mononuclear cells were used for TCR beta sequencing. Genomic DNA extraction from the blood cell samples was performed with the Qiagen DNeasy Blood Extraction Kit.

The sample belongs to a study of cytomegalovirus exposure and HLA in healthy donors (dated 2017 in TCRdb). Background on the whole study: In an earlier analysis of 550 to 750 of the donors, less than 350 Gb of sequence data and 100 million or so unique TCR beta sequences from about 190 million T cells were reported. An early release covering about 600 HLA-typed donors comprised around 300 gigabases of sequencing data and tens of millions of unique TCR sequences. Of the 350 to 450 genotyped donors, roughly 85% fell in the genetic ancestry cluster associated with self-reported Caucasian donors. The study aimed to test whether signatures of past pathogen exposure could be identified by cataloging public T cell receptors. The study used immunosequencing to profile the T cell repertoires of some 600 subjects and linked those repertoires to cytomegalovirus serostatus. In addition to the first cohort of 650 to 800 subjects, a separate validation cohort of approximately 110 different subjects was used. To predict cytomegalovirus infection status, the study brought together high-throughput TCR immunosequencing, statistical association of individual TCRs with disease status, and machine learning. In a later analysis, previously published TCR beta repertoires from hundreds of donors were re-analyzed and high-resolution HLA genotyping was added so that TCR occurrence patterns could be studied. The later analysis used no new phenotypic data to find candidate immune exposures, relying instead on TCR beta sequences and their occurrence across donors. To decide whether each TCR beta V gene segment behaved as functional or pseudogenic, an earlier analysis of 587 of the donors relied on high-throughput TCR beta sequencing. Alongside the repertoire data, information on donor age, sex, ethnicity and CMV serostatus was compiled. Genome-wide SNP genotypes for about 55% of the roughly 670 donors were used in a later genetic analysis, which treated that subset as a discovery cohort. All discovery cohort repertoires had been generated on a single sequencing platform. Both class I and class II loci were covered by HLA typing, at four-digit resolution. The number of donors typed differed by locus, with 629-630 for A, B, C, DRB1 and DQB1, around 500 for DQA1, under 610 for DPA1, and over 400 for DPB1. Five DR-DQ haplotypes were handled as single units for association and clustering, since linkage in the cohort was strong. On average, about 200,000 unique TCR beta nucleotide sequences were sequenced per donor among a few hundred genotyped donors of the cohort, with around 19% of those sequences being non-productive.

The receptor library was made with the immunoSEQ multiplex PCR assay. For the multiplex PCR, a mixture combining 60 forward primers for TCR Vbeta segments and 13 reverse primers for TCR Jbeta segments was used. The CDR3 region of rearranged TCR beta genes was amplified from genomic DNA by a multiplex PCR assay. The Illumina HiSeq System was used to sequence the amplified TCR beta libraries as 87-base-pair reads. The study's own analysis went as follows. A later analysis counted 65 million to 90 million unique TCR beta chains across the roughly 700 repertoires, and roughly 11 million of these chains were shared by at least two donors. Raw reads were error-corrected and collapsed into unique sequences with a nearest-neighbor algorithm that merged closely related sequences to remove PCR and sequencing errors. V, D and J gene segments were assigned by aligning CDR3 sequences to IMGT reference sequences. For a sequence to be retained, a match of at least six nucleotides to both a V gene segment and a J gene segment was required. Rearrangements were classified as productive when the CDR3 lacked stop codons and remained in frame with V and J, and all other rearrangements were classified as non-productive. CDR3 was defined according to IMGT convention as the region running from the second conserved V-encoded cysteine to the conserved J-encoded phenylalanine. In an earlier analysis of around 570 of the donors, sequences lacking an unambiguous match to a single V gene segment were excluded. An earlier analysis of 500 to 600 of the donors classified V segments as functional when productive rearrangements were above 56.7% and as segregating when the standard deviation between donors was above 5%. A statistical classification framework was built to diagnose cytomegalovirus status from the catalog of TCR beta chain sequences. A later analysis assigned V and J genes by comparing TCR nucleotide sequences with IMGT/GENE-DB human TR gene sequences. A later analysis assigned CDR3 sequences and most-parsimonious VDJ recombination scenarios with the TCRdist pipeline. In a later analysis, every TCR beta chain was defined by the combination of its CDR3 amino acid sequence and its V-gene family, and reads without a unique V-gene family were dropped. As a way to deal with suspected cross-contamination and a sequencing artifact, a later analysis dropped hundreds of nucleotide sequences that were highly shared and had low generation probability. For each public chain, a later analysis derived a clonal expansion index from normalized ranks of inferred template counts within each repertoire. A later analysis computed generation probabilities with a VDJ recombination model fitted to out-of-frame rearrangements, and checked the results against IGoR. In a later analysis, hypergeometric tests were used to score TCR-TCR, TCR-HLA and TCR-CMV co-occurrence, with a repertoire-size bias correction applied to TCR pairs. In a later analysis, false discovery rates were estimated by permuting HLA or CMV assignments 20 times. In a later analysis, co-occurring TCRs were grouped using DBSCAN, with TCRdist sequence similarity added in when clustering inside HLA-allele-positive subsets. Co-occurrence clustering excluded repertoires with fewer than 30,000 or more than 120,000 public chains, plus five with anomalous nucleotide sharing. TCRdb provides this immuneACCESS table in a form limited to in-frame rearrangements. Some clones are lacking; in checked studies, under half of them reflect an unresolved V gene, and why the rest are absent is not known. The DNA was the basis for D and trimming; V, J and clone size are from that table. The sample table holds 100,000 or so clones, of which around 74% were seen once. The ten largest clones take up roughly a tenth of the sample.

Overall study outcomes, separate from this receptor: Sequencing depth was assumed to be roughly uniform across donors in the presence/absence analyses, though that assumption may not hold. Most TCR sequences were observed very rarely across donors, whereas some public TCRs were present in many individuals. Because some donors lacked HLA typing at each locus, the association tests relied only on the typed subset. Because the 87-base-pair reads could not distinguish some IMGT-functional V segments, including TRBV6-2 and TRBV6-3, those segments were excluded. Several of the top co-occurrence clusters appeared to be linked to parvovirus B19, influenza, CMV and Epstein-Barr virus, according to a later analysis. CMV serostatus was the only immune exposure information available for the cohort. When HLA alleles, especially DR and DQ, strongly co-occurred, TCR associations were difficult to assign to individual alleles. In the study, 150 to 200 TCR beta chains were listed as associated with cytomegalovirus. A later analysis found that TCR association rates varied across HLA loci, with DRB1 alleles showing the most associated TCRs and HLA-C alleles the fewest. The sequencing pipeline was judged likely to have produced a cluster of highly shared sequence variants as a technical artifact. An association between a missense DCLRE1C variant and V-gene and J-gene trimming of TCR beta chains was found in a later genetic analysis and replicated in an independent cohort. Only TCR beta chains were sequenced in this cohort, and the absence of alpha or paired-chain data limited detectable features. About 15 rarely observed V segments, including chromosome 9 orphons, were excluded from the earlier analysis of about 610 of the donors because counts were too low. Correlated functional status among segregating V segments might reflect linkage disequilibrium, but an unknown experimental factor could not be ruled out. A later analysis found that most CMV-associated TCR beta chains appeared HLA-restricted, with HLA associations seemingly driven largely by CMV exposure. In both the original and validation cohorts, the classifier was reported to diagnose cytomegalovirus status with high specificity and sensitivity. A further reported finding was that TCR beta sequences accurately predicted the HLA-A and HLA-B alleles for most subjects in the first cohort. In a later genetic analysis, fewer N-insertions in productive TCRs were reported among donors in an Asian-associated ancestry cluster than the roughly 700-donor mean. In a later analysis, HLA-associated TCR beta chains were found to be more clonally expanded and to have lower generation probabilities than equally common non-associated chains. Three of the identified cytomegalovirus-associated TCR beta chains were confirmed in vitro to be specific for cytomegalovirus antigens. According to the authors, the approach could potentially be generalized to other disease states and immunological phenotypes. In a later analysis, some 17,000 TCR beta sequences were associated with specific HLA alleles at a false discovery rate of 0.05. Broadly in line with IMGT annotations, most TCR beta V segments showed up in productive rearrangements about 87% or about 30% of the time in an earlier analysis of several hundred of the donors.

This sequence was found in a man aged 30-40 years in good health and CMV-seropositive. The material sequenced was PBMCs. The chain joins TRBV7-9 to TRBJ1-6, and TRBD1 aligns with 7 junction nucleotides. The DNA is TGTGCCAGCAGCTCGAGCCACAGGGGAGGCTATAATTCACCCCTCCACTTT. The translation is CASSSSHRGGYNSPLHF.